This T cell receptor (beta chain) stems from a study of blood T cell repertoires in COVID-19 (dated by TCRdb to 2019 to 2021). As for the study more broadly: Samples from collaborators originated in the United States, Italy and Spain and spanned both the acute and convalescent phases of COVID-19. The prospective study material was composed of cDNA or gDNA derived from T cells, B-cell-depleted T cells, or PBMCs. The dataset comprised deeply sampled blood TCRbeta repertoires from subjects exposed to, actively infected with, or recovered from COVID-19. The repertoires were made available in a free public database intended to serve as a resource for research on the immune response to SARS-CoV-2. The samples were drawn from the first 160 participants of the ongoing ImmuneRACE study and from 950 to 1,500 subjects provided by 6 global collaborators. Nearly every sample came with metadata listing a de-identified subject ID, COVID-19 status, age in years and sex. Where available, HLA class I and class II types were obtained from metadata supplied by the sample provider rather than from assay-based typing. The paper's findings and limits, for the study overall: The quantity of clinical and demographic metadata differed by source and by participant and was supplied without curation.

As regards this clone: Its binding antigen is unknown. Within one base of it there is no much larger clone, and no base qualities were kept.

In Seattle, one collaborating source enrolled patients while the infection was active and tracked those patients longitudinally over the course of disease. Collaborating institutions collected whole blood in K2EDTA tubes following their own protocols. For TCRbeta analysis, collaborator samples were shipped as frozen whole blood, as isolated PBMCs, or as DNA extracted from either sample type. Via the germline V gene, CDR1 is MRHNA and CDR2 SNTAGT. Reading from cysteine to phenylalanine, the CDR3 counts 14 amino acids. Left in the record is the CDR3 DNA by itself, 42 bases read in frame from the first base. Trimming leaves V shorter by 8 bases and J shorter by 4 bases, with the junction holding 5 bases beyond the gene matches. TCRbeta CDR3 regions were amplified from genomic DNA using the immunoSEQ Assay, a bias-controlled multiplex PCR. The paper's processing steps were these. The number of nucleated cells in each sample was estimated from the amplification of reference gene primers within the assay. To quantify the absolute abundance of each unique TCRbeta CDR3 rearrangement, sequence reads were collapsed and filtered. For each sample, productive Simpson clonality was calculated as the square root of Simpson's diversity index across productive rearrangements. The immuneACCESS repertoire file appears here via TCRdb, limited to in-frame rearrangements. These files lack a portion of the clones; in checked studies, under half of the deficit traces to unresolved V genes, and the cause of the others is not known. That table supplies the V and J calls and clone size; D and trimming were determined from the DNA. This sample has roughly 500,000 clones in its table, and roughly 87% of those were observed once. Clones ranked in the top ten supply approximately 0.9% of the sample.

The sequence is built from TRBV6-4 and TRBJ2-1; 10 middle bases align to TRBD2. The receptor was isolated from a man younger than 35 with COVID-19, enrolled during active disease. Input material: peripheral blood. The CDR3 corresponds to CASSKRGGYNEQFF. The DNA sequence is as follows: TGTGCCAGCTCTAAGCGGGGGGGATACAATGAGCAGTTCTTC.